Reported below is one T cell receptor beta chain. This specimen comes from a study of blood T cell repertoires in COVID-19. For the study at large: Samples taken during acute and convalescent COVID-19 were collected in the United States, Italy and Spain. PBMCs, B-cell-depleted T cells, or T cells provided the cDNA or gDNA that made up the material.

Per the original methods: Reference gene primers were amplified, and this amplification served to estimate nucleated cell counts. TCRdb keeps only in-frame clones here, not all; method: immunoSEQ multiplex PCR. The V and J calls and clone size come from that table; D and trimming were worked out from the DNA. There are a few hundred thousand clones in the sample; around 83% occur only once, and around 3% lies in the top ten. The V and J ends lost 4 bases and 6 bases respectively, with 17 bases between them. The CDR3 is 14 residues long. Germline CDR1 SGHRS, CDR2 YFSETQ. This sequence joins TRBV5-1 and TRBJ2-7; D is possibly TRBD2 (6 bases). The sample was peripheral blood. The clonotype originates from a man between 50 and 59 years old who had recovered from COVID-19. In nucleotides, the CDR3 is TGCGCCAGCAGCGCAACGACTAGTCTAAGCGAGCAGTACTTC. Residues: CASSATTSLSEQYF.